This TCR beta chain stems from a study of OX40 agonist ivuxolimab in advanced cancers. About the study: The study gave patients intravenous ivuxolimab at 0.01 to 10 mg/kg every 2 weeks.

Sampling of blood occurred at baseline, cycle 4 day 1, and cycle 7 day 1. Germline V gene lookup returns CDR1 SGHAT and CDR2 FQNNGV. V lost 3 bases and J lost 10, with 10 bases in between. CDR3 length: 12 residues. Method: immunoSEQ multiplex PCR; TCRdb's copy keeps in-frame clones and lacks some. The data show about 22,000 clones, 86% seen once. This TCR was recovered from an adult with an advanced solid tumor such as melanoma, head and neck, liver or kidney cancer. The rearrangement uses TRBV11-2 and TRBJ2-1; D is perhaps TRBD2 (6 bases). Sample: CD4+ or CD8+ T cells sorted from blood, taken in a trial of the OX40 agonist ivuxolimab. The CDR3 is CASSFGSGEQFF. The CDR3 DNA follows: TGTGCCAGCAGCTTCGGCAGCGGGGAGCAGTTCTTC.